A single sample gave rise to the 16 T cell receptor beta chains below, sequenced in a study of cytomegalovirus exposure and HLA in healthy donors. This PCR relied on a set of 60 Vbeta primers and 13 Jbeta primers. Measured with immunoSEQ multiplex PCR; TCRdb has only the in-frame clones, and not every one. The sample gives 100,000 to 150,000 clones, around 78% of which show up once; around 1.8% is in the top ten. The sample was PBMCs. All receptors derive from a man aged 50 to 59 in good health and CMV-seronegative.

Only one count was recorded for this clone. V and J are TRBV7-9 and TRBJ2-5; D is undetermined. This CDR3 has 14 amino acids. V was pared by 1 base and J by 7 bases, with 13 bases between. Germline lookup yields CDR1 SEHNR and CDR2 FQNEAQ (reference sequence). The CDR3: CASSLVASRGTQYF. The CDR3 nucleotides read TGTGCCAGCAGCTTAGTGGCCTCCCGTGGGACCCAGTACTTC.

The rearrangement joins TRBV29-1 to TRBJ1-4, with a possible D match to TRBD1 (5 bases). The germline V and J ends were trimmed by 4 bases and 0 bases, with 9 bases remaining between them. The germline V gene encodes CDR1 SQVTM and CDR2 ANQGSEA. CDR3 length: 14 amino acids. Written as DNA, the CDR3 is TGCAGCGTTGTCAGGGTCCCAACTAATGAAAAACTGTTTTTT. Translation gives CSVVRVPTNEKLFF.

There are a few counts of this clone. This chain connects TRBV6-4 to TRBJ1-2; 7 bases line up with TRBD1. The CDR3 totals 13 residues. The V gene's germline CDR1 is MRHNA and CDR2 SNTAGT. The V segment lost 9 bases and the J segment 4 bases; nucleotides outside the gene matches: 8. CDR3 protein: CARTGGGAYGYTF. In nucleotides, the CDR3 is TGTGCCAGGACTGGAGGGGGCGCCTATGGCTACACCTTC.

A remark on this clone: Germline is not matched at one junction end, which may reflect a read error. The rearrangement links TRBV29-1 to TRBJ1-2; tentatively, D is TRBD1 (5 bases). The CDR3 spans 12 residues. CDR1 SQVTM and CDR2 ANQGSEA come from the germline V gene. CDR3 sequence: CTVGRGDYGYTF. CDR3 coding DNA: TGCACCGTTGGTAGGGGCGACTATGGCTACACCTTC.

The chain recombines TRBV5-1 with TRBJ2-3, with D tentatively TRBD1 (5 bases). This CDR3 has 14 amino acids. With 6 bases removed from V and 4 bases from J, the gap between germline ends came to 15 bases. Per germline, CDR1 SGHRS and CDR2 YFSETQ. CDR3 residues: CASISQVGSDTQYF. The CDR3 coding sequence is TGCGCCAGCATCTCACAGGTGGGCTCAGATACGCAGTATTTT.

The chain employs TRBV6-1 and TRBJ1-6, with 8 nucleotides matching TRBD1. CDR1 and CDR2 (germline): MNHNS, SASEGT. The V and J ends lost 7 bases and 2 bases, in that order; junction bases with no gene match: 4. This CDR3 is built from 15 residues. CDR3 in DNA: TGTGCCAGCACGGGGACAGGCACCTATAATTCACCCCTCCACTTT. Protein: CASTGTGTYNSPLHF.

The chain joins TRBV29-1 to TRBJ1-5; 9 nucleotides agree with TRBD1. The V and J ends lost 7 bases and 2 bases, in that order; junction bases with no gene match: 9. The length of the CDR3 is 15 residues. Germline loops: CDR1 SQVTM, CDR2 ANQGSEA. This chain's CDR3 is CSAMTGGSGNQPQHF. The CDR3 nucleotides read TGCAGCGCCATGACAGGGGGAAGTGGCAATCAGCCCCAGCATTTT.

V is TRBV19 and J is TRBJ1-3, with 8 nucleotides matching TRBD1. Trimming cost V 6 bases and J 8 bases; bases outside gene matches: 9. Per the germline V gene, CDR1 is LNHDA and CDR2 is SQIVND (reference sequence). The CDR3 runs to 14 residues. The CDR3 spells CASRNGQGSDTIYF. As DNA, the CDR3 is TGTGCCAGTAGAAACGGACAGGGTTCGGACACCATATATTTT.

V is TRBV18 and J is TRBJ1-4, with D possibly matching TRBD1 (6 bases). Germline V gene data show CDR1 as KGHSH and CDR2 as LQKENI. Trimming cost V 3 bases and J 7 bases, with 15 bases left between them. This CDR3 spans 15 amino acids. The DNA for the CDR3 is TGTGCCAGCTCACCCCAGGAAGGGGGTAGTGAAAAACTGTTTTTT. This translates into CASSPQEGGSEKLFF. The variable domain in full, with the rest retrieved from reference TRBV18 and TRBJ1-4, is NAGVMQNPRHLVRRRGQEARLRCSPMKGHSHVYWYRQLPEEGLKFMVYLQKENIIDESGMPKERFSAEFPKEGPSILRIQQVVRGDSAAYFCASSPQEGGSEKLFFGSGTQLSVL.

A few counts support this clone. V gene TRBV5-5 combines with J gene TRBJ1-4, with D possibly matching TRBD1 (5 bases). Deletions cut 4 bases from V and 6 bases from J, with 16 bases between. In germline, CDR1 is SGHKS, CDR2 YYEKEE (reference sequence). This CDR3 comprises 15 residues. Here the CDR3 reads CASSPRGGWDEKLFF. The CDR3 nucleotides read TGTGCCAGCAGCCCCCGTGGGGGGTGGGATGAAAAACTGTTTTTT.

The genes are TRBV5-4 and TRBJ2-1; 8 positions agree with TRBD2. CDR1 and CDR2 (germline): SGHNT, YYREEE (reference sequence). Trimming cost V 5 bases and J 3 bases; bases outside gene matches: 4. The CDR3 sequence is 14 residues long. The DNA for the CDR3 is TGTGCCAGCAGTAGCGGGGAAAACTACAATGAGCAGTTCTTC. It specifies CASSSGENYNEQFF.

The genes are TRBV2 and TRBJ1-1; no clear D gene. V lost 2 bases, J lost 1 base, and 8 bases lay in between. CDR3 length: 14 residues. CDR1 is SNHLY and CDR2 is FYNNEI in the germline V gene. DNA for the CDR3: TGTGCCAGCAGTGAACCCAGCGAGAACACTGAAGCTTTCTTT. It specifies CASSEPSENTEAFF.

This clone occurred a few times. The chain employs TRBV6-6 and TRBJ2-2, with D maybe TRBD1 (5 bases). The CDR3 sequence is 14 residues long. Trimming removed 6 bases at V and 6 bases at J, with 14 bases between. The V gene's germline CDR1 is MNHNY and CDR2 SVGAGI (reference sequence). The CDR3 nucleotides read TGTGCCAGCAGCCAGGGCGGTGGCGCCGGGGAGCTGTTTTTT. Translating gives CASSQGGGAGELFF.

The V and J genes are TRBV29-1 and TRBJ2-2, with D perhaps matching TRBD2 (6 bases). Germline V CDR1 and CDR2: SQVTM, ANQGSEA. V lost 5 bases and J lost 5, with 12 bases in between. The CDR3 runs to 13 residues. The CDR3 region is CSVRRAGTGELFF. The CDR3 DNA follows: TGCAGCGTTCGAAGGGCGGGGACCGGGGAGCTGTTTTTT.

DNA of the CDR3: TGTGCCAGCAGCTTAGCAAGACAGGGCGGCACCGGGGAGCTGTTTTTT. Its protein product is CASSLARQGGTGELFF. The gene calls are TRBV7-7 and TRBJ2-2; 7 bases fit TRBD1. The trim removed 0 bases at V and 4 bases at J, leaving 5 bases unmatched. This CDR3 has 16 residues. CDR1 and CDR2 from the germline V gene are SSHAT and FNYEAQ (reference sequence).

This clone was counted a few times. The chain couples TRBV7-8 to TRBJ1-4; TRBD1 matches at 9 bases. The CDR3 is 14 residues long. After removal of 3 bases from V and 5 bases from J, the junction contained 1 base not matched to a gene. CDR1 and CDR2 from the germline V gene are SGHVS and FQNEAQ. The CDR3 DNA sequence: TGTGCCAGCAGCTTCGGACAGGGGAATGAAAAACTGTTTTTT. Residues: CASSFGQGNEKLFF.